A selection of T cell receptor beta chains follows, all from one sample in a study of T cell repertoires in cytomegalovirus infection. Via MiXCR, TCRdb re-called the reads, giving one row per CDR3 protein. The sample consists of some 680,000 distinct CDR3 sequences, 35% of them appearing once. The sequenced sample consisted of PBMCs. Every receptor here comes from a human donor in good health (CMV status not recorded). Some clones in this sample may be carry-over from other donors' samples. CDR3s include the opening cysteine and the closing phenylalanine or tryptophan. Each record gives: J gene, D gene, clone size, V gene, CDR3 DNA, CDR3 protein. The D gene is left open where the match is weak. Only some rows state a clone size, as once, few, many or a class for expanded clones.

>TRBJ1-3|-|few|TRBV14
TGTGCCAGCAGCCAGATAACCCCGGGAAACACCATATATTTT
CASSQITPGNTIYF
>TRBJ1-1|-|-|TRBV12-3/TRBV12-4
TGTGTTAGCAGCAACAGCGACGGGGGCACTGAAGCTTTCTTT
CVSSNSDGGTEAFF
>TRBJ2-5|TRBD1|-|TRBV11-1
TGTGCCAGCAGCCTCCAGGGGGCTAGAGCAGGAGAGACCCAGTACTTC
CASSLQGARAGETQYF
>TRBJ1-5|TRBD1|-|TRBV7-6
TGTGCCAGCAGCTTACCCGCTCCCGACAGGGTAAAACAGCCCCAGCATTTT
CASSLPAPDRVKQPQHF
>TRBJ1-2|-|many|TRBV30
TGTGCCTGGACGGGGCTCTATGGCTACACCTTC
CAWTGLYGYTF
>TRBJ2-5|-|-|TRBV5-1
TGCGCCAGCAGCTTGAAACTGGGGGTAGAGACCCAGTACTTC
CASSLKLGVETQYF
>TRBJ2-3|TRBD2|once|TRBV12-3/TRBV12-4
TGTGCCAGCAGTTCGGGACTAGCGGGAGGCGCAGATCCGCAGTATTTT
CASSSGLAGGADPQYF
>TRBJ2-3|TRBD2|many|TRBV6-1
TGTGCCAGCAGTGAAGGTATAGCGGGAGGATTCACAGATACGCAGTATTTT
CASSEGIAGGFTDTQYF
>TRBJ2-1|TRBD1|-|TRBV28
TGTGCCAGCAGTCGACAGGGGTTTTACAAGGAGAAGTTCTTC
CASSRQGFYKEKFF
>TRBJ1-5|-|many|TRBV7-8
TGTGCCAGCAGCTTAGCGCCGACCGCGGGGCAGCCCCAGCATTTT
CASSLAPTAGQPQHF
>TRBJ2-6|TRBD2|many|TRBV7-8
TGTGCCAGCAGCCCCGCGACTAGCGGGGACTACTCTGGGGCCAACGTCCTGACTTTC
CASSPATSGDYSGANVLTF
>TRBJ2-4|-|-|TRBV5-6
TGTGCCAGCAGCTTGTGGGGGGGCGCGAGTCTCGACAAAAACATTCAGTACTTC
CASSLWGGASLDKNIQYF
>TRBJ2-7|-|-|TRBV28
TGTGCCAGCAGCAAGGAGGGGGTATGGAGTGAGCAGTACTTC
CASSKEGVWSEQYF
>TRBJ2-3|-|few|TRBV29-1
TGCAGCGTTGACGTTGCGGGCACAGATACGCAGTATTTT
CSVDVAGTDTQYF
>TRBJ1-6|TRBD1|many|TRBV27
TGTGCCAGCAGTTTATTTTACAGGGGGGATTCACCCCTCCACTTT
CASSLFYRGDSPLHF
>TRBJ1-5|TRBD1|-|TRBV15
TGTGCCACCAGCAGAGAAGACAGGGGAGGCCAGCCCCGGCATTTT
CATSREDRGGQPRHF
>TRBJ2-2|-|few|TRBV5-1
TGCGCCAGCAGCTTGGAGGGGTTGGGCACCGGGGAGCTGTTTTTT
CASSLEGLGTGELFF
>TRBJ2-6|-|once|TRBV6-6
TGTACCAGCAGTGGAGGGTCTGGGGCCAACGTCCTGACTTTC
CTSSGGSGANVLTF
>TRBJ1-6|-|-|TRBV7-9
TGTGCCAGCAGCTTTTTTACGATAGGGAATTCACCCCTCCACTTT
CASSFFTIGNSPLHF
>TRBJ2-7|TRBD2|few|TRBV5-1
TGCGCCAGCAGCCGGGAGGCTAGCGGGACTGGCGAGCAGTACTTC
CASSREASGTGEQYF
>TRBJ2-5|-|-|TRBV12-3/TRBV12-4
TGTGCCAGCAGTTTCTCAGGGGATCAAGAGACCCAGTACTTC
CASSFSGDQETQYF
>TRBJ2-1|-|-|TRBV5-4
TGTGCCAGCAGCTCGAGCTACGGGAGCTCCTACAATGAGCAGTTCTTC
CASSSSYGSSYNEQFF
>TRBJ1-2|TRBD1|many|TRBV7-8
TGTGCCAGCAGCTTAGTGGGACAGGGGAGCCATGGCTACACCTTC
CASSLVGQGSHGYTF
>TRBJ2-3|TRBD2|few|TRBV7-2
TGTGCCAGCAGCCCCGCGCTAGCGGGGATTACGAGGAGCACAGATACGCAGTATTTT
CASSPALAGITRSTDTQYF
>TRBJ2-1|-|-|TRBV7-4
TGTGCCAGCAGAGGGGGGAGTTGGGCCTACAATGAGCAGTTCTTC
CASRGGSWAYNEQFF
>TRBJ1-1|TRBD1|once|TRBV5-1
TGCGCCAGCAGCGGGACAGGGAGGAACACTGAAGCTTTCTTT
CASSGTGRNTEAFF
>TRBJ1-2|-|-|TRBV7-3
TGTGCCAGAAGCCCTAACCCCCAATATGTCTCCACCTTC
CARSPNPQYVSTF
>TRBJ1-2|TRBD1|-|TRBV19
TGTGCCAGTAGTATTGCAGGGGGCTTCCTTAACTATGGCTACACCTTC
CASSIAGGFLNYGYTF
>TRBJ1-1|-|once|TRBV5-1
TGCGCCAGCAGCTTGAGGGACAAAGCAGATGCTTTCTTT
CASSLRDKADAFF
>TRBJ2-3|-|many|TRBV7-6
TGTGCCAGCAGCCCCCGACCGGGCAAAACCTTAACAGATACGCAGTATTTT
CASSPRPGKTLTDTQYF
>TRBJ2-4|-|once|TRBV7-1
TGTGCCAGCAGTCCCCCAGGGGTCGCAAACATTCAGTACTTC
CASSPPGVANIQYF
>TRBJ2-4|TRBD2|-|TRBV28
TGTGCCAGCAGTTTATGGGACACCCTAGCGGGAAACATTCAGTACTTC
CASSLWDTLAGNIQYF
>TRBJ2-1|TRBD2|few|TRBV6-5
TGTGCCAGCAGTTACGAGCTAGCGGGGGGGAACAATGAGCAGTTCTTC
CASSYELAGGNNEQFF
>TRBJ1-5|-|many|TRBV7-2
TGTGCCAGCAGCTTCGTTTCGGGCCCGCCCCAGCATTTT
CASSFVSGPPQHF
>TRBJ2-7|-|-|TRBV11-1
TGTGCCAGCAGCCCCGACTACCGGTACGAGCAGTACTTC
CASSPDYRYEQYF
>TRBJ1-4|-|few|TRBV7-9
TGTGCCAGCCAGCTTCTCTCATCGAGGCAGGGTCAAGAAAAACTGTTTTTT
CASQLLSSRQGQEKLFF
>TRBJ1-6|-|-|TRBV7-9
TGTGCCAGCAGCTTAGAGTCTTCACCCCTCCACTTT
CASSLESSPLHF
>TRBJ1-2|TRBD1|many|TRBV7-2
TGTGCCAGCAGCCGAACAAGGACAGGGGGCGTCGACACCTTC
CASSRTRTGGVDTF
>TRBJ2-1|TRBD2|few|TRBV20-1
TGCAGTGCTAGACCCCGAGCGGGGGGATACTACAATGAGCAGTTCTTC
CSARPRAGGYYNEQFF
>TRBJ2-1|TRBD2|-|TRBV6-1
TGTGGGGGGACTAGCGGGGATGGTGAGCAGTTCTTC
CGGTSGDGEQFF
>TRBJ1-6|-|few|TRBV27
TGTGCCAGCAGTCCATCCGAGGGAGACAGTTTTAATTCACCCCTCCACTTT
CASSPSEGDSFNSPLHF
>TRBJ1-2|-|-|TRBV19
TGTGCCAGTAGTATACCAGGGGAACACTATGGCTACACCTTC
CASSIPGEHYGYTF
>TRBJ1-5|TRBD1|few|TRBV6-1
TGTGCCAGCAGATCCGGGACAGGGGGCGCGGGGCAGCCCCAGCATTTT
CASRSGTGGAGQPQHF